The 5 T cell receptor beta chains presented below share a single source sample, sequenced in a study of shared clonotypes between healthy human individuals. The data were produced by immunoSEQ multiplex PCR, yet TCRdb's version contains in-frame clones alone and is incomplete. The profile shows hundreds of thousands of clones, 90% to 97% of them singletons. Sequencing was performed on naive CD4+ T cells sorted from blood. The subset was: CD45RA+ positively selected. The receptors derive from a woman in her 30s in good health.

This chain connects TRBV28 to TRBJ1-5; 10 nucleotides match TRBD1. The CDR3 contains 17 residues. Per germline, CDR1 MDHEN and CDR2 SYDVKM. Trimming took 6 bases from V and 5 from J; bases not matched to a gene: 13. The CDR3 nucleotides read TGTGCCAGCAGGCTAGACAGGGGGCCTGTTCGCCATCAGCCCCAGCATTTT. Protein: CASRLDRGPVRHQPQHF.

The chain is built from TRBV18 and TRBJ2-1; weak D call: TRBD2 (6 bases). V was shortened by 1 base and J by 0 bases, with 10 bases between the two germline ends. The CDR3 totals 16 residues. CDR1 and CDR2 from the germline V gene are KGHSH and LQKENI. The CDR3 nucleotides are TGTGCCAGCTCACCACTGACTAGTCCCTCCTACAATGAGCAGTTCTTC. It translates to CASSPLTSPSYNEQFF.

The rearrangement links TRBV2 to TRBJ2-5; D is possibly TRBD2 (6 bases). This CDR3 region has 14 residues. The germline V gene encodes CDR1 SNHLY and CDR2 FYNNEI. V was shortened by 6 bases and J by 2 bases, with 13 bases between the two germline ends. CDR3 DNA: TGTGCCAGCAGCCTTCGGAGGGCACAAGAGACCCAGTACTTC. It encodes CASSLRRAQETQYF. Using reference TRBV2 and TRBJ2-5 for the parts outside the CDR3, the full variable domain is EPEVTQTPSHQVTQMGQEVILRCVPISNHLYFYWYRQILGQKVEFLVSFYNNEISEKSEIFDDQFSVERPDGSNFTLKIRSTKLEDSAMYFCASSLRRAQETQYFGPGTRLLVL.

The chain carries TRBV2 and TRBJ1-4, with TRBD1 matching 9 bases. The trim removed 7 bases at V and 6 bases at J, leaving 6 bases unmatched. Germline assignment: CDR1 SNHLY and CDR2 FYNNEI. CDR3 length equals 14 residues. The CDR3 region is CASTIGQGYEKLFF. The CDR3 coding sequence is TGTGCCAGCACTATAGGACAGGGGTATGAAAAACTGTTTTTT.

The chain joins TRBV21-1 to TRBJ1-5. TRBV21-1 is listed as a pseudogene. The CDR3 has 14 amino acids. CDR3 amino acids: CASREVLSNQPQHF. In DNA, the CDR3 is TGTGCCAGCAGGGAGGTACTTAGCAATCAGCCCCAGCATTTT.